This section outlines one T cell receptor (beta chain) sequence together with its context. The antigen is unknown. Germline is not matched at one junction end, which may reflect a read error. The TCRbeta library incorporated unique molecular identifiers. TCRdb reanalysed the PCR reads using MiXCR and keeps one entry per CDR3 protein. The data contain about 210,000 distinct CDR3 sequences, around a sixth of them singletons. This sample was included in a study of T-cell reconstitution after alpha-beta-depleted transplantation in children. Study-wide findings and caveats: Once a year had passed after transplant, T-cell counts and diversity came mostly from newly produced T cells.

CDR3 size: 12 residues. The germline CDR1 and CDR2 sequences are LGHNA and YSLEER. This rearrangement joins TRBV4-3 to TRBJ2-7, with unresolved D. The source was PBMCs, mostly from graft donor cells, collected 360 days after TCRalphabeta/CD19-depleted stem cell transplant. The TCR sequence derives from a male patient aged 2-15 years who had a stem cell transplant for acute lymphoblastic leukemia, so the T cells may come from the graft donor. The CDR3 coding sequence is TGCGCCAGCAGCCAATACTCGAGGTTAACTTATTTC. Its translation is CASSQYSRLTYF.